This T cell receptor (beta chain) is from a study of blood T cell repertoires in COVID-19. Study information: The United States, Italy and Spain provided the acute and convalescent COVID-19 samples. The analysed material was cDNA or gDNA that came from T cells, B-cell-depleted T cells, or PBMCs.

The germline gives CDR1 SGHNT, CDR2 YYREEE (reference sequence). The germline V and J ends were trimmed by 0 bases and 4 bases, with 7 bases remaining between them. The CDR3 sequence is 13 residues long. The authors' processing: Estimated nucleated cell counts came from reference gene primer amplification. The repertoire was sequenced with immunoSEQ multiplex PCR; TCRdb's copy has only in-frame clones and lacks some. D and trimming come from the DNA, and the V and J calls and clone size come from that table. Of approximately 170,000 clones in the sample, about four fifths are singletons; the top ten hold about 8.3%. Those enrolled in Seattle joined during active infection and were followed longitudinally afterward.

This chain joins TRBV5-4 and TRBJ1-1; no clear D. The TCR originated in a woman aged 70-85 years with COVID-19, enrolled during active disease. The specimen was peripheral blood. The CDR3 region is CASSLEESTEAFF. CDR3 in DNA: TGTGCCAGCAGCTTGGAGGAGTCCACTGAAGCTTTCTTT.